The T cell receptor (beta chain) described here comes from a study of beta chain features in type 1 diabetes (dated by TCRdb to the late 2010s). Notes on the research overall: Mean age, gender distribution, total cell number and subset yield were not different between patients and healthy donors. Across all samples, around 100 million sorted cells were examined, and cell number per subset correlated strongly with RNA yield. In the study, recently diagnosed type 1 diabetes patients and matched healthy donors were compared on the TCRB repertoires of their sorted circulating CD4+ T cell subsets. Regulatory and stem cell-like memory subsets were obtained from only 8 patients and roughly 8 healthy donors, while naive and central memory subsets were obtained from all 30 or so donors.

The V end loses 4 bases and the J end loses 3 bases, and a stretch of 17 bases separates them. Reading the germline V gene (reference sequence) gives CDR1 SGHNT and CDR2 YYREEE. The CDR3 sequence holds 16 residues, the cysteine and phenylalanine included. Here the CDR3 DNA is all that survives: 48 bases in frame from base 1. Summary of the overall study and its limitations: At VDJ recombination sites, patients with type 1 diabetes made fewer insertions and deleted more nucleotides, a pattern implying thymic rearrangement abnormalities. Naive, central memory and regulatory TCRB repertoires appeared to be more alike among patients than among healthy donors. Because cDNA was sequenced instead of genomic DNA, activated cells with high expression could be over-represented, although the groups did not differ in activation or CD3 levels. A moderate but significant shortening of TCRB CDR3 length was observed in type 1 diabetes patients in all four CD4+ subsets. Because small numbers of individuals were included in the HLA sub-analyses, any influence of HLA type on TCRB rearrangement was left unresolved. Shorter templates might be favored by PCR, yet because patient and control samples were amplified and corrected together, any such skew would affect both groups equally.

The entire amount of isolated RNA was reverse transcribed using the High Capacity cDNA Reverse Transcription Kit, so the sequenced TCRB transcripts were expressed ones. Naive, central memory and regulatory T cell samples underwent deep immunoSEQ sequencing, averaging roughly 3.3 million total reads per sample. After sorted cells were lysed in RLT buffer, RNA was extracted with DNase-treated RNeasy Micro or Mini kits, with the choice depending on cell number. Each cell subset was processed on its own to prevent cross-contamination, while patient and healthy donor samples were processed together. Using the immunoSEQ multiplex PCR, TCRB sequences were amplified from cDNA into 87-bp fragments spanning the CDR3 region. The amplicons were sequenced using the Illumina HiSeq platform. The paper's processing steps were these. PCR bias was computationally corrected using synthetic template baselines, reads within Hamming distance 2 were collapsed, and singletons that could not be merged were discarded. Reads were aligned to IMGT to assign V, D and J genes, CDR3 length, and insertions or deletions at six rearrangement sites. Clonotype counts were normalized to sorted cell number within each subset before computing true diversity and Gini coefficients with the tcR R package. Repertoire sharing was quantified using the overlap coefficient calculated on TCRB nucleotide sequences. Out-of-frame TCRB sequences from naive cells were analyzed as a proxy for the pre-selection repertoire. The source is immuneACCESS, and TCRdb retained only in-frame sequences with V and J called. Part of the clones is not carried over; for the studies checked, unresolved V genes explain less than half of this, and the remainder is unexplained. V, J and clone size are those of that table, while D and trimming were read from the DNA. The sample contains fewer than 900,000 clones, 15% to 20% of them found a single time. 0.023% of the sample is in the top ten clones.

From each donor, a single peripheral blood sample of about 100 mL on average was drawn into heparinised tubes. A BD FACSAria II and a panel including CD45RO, CCR7, CD25, CD127, CD95 and CD27 were used to sort naive, central memory, regulatory and stem cell-like memory CD4+ T cells. Purity was above 95% for every sorted population. PBMCs were separated immediately by Lymphoprep density gradient centrifugation and were stained directly, without being cultured. To minimize batch effects, samples were stained and sorted in pairs, one healthy donor with one patient per experiment. Regarding this clone: The antigen this receptor binds is unknown. No much larger clone is present one base from it, and per-base qualities are unavailable.

The chain links TRBV5-4 with TRBJ2-1; possibly the D gene is TRBD1, per 6 matching bases. The TCR originated in a woman aged 18-29 years in good health. The sequenced material came from naive CD4+ T cells from blood. In the paper's terms, the cell subset or site label means: true naive CD4+ T cells. The DNA sequence reads TGTGCCAGCAGCCAAGATCGAGGACAGTTCTACAATGAGCAGTTCTTC. The resulting protein is CASSQDRGQFYNEQFF.